These 5 T cell receptor beta chains originate from one sample sequenced in a study of response to subunit inactivated influenza vaccine. TCRdb recomputed calls from the RT-PCR reads with MiXCR, one row per CDR3 protein. The sample shows under 200,000 distinct CDR3 sequences, 9.5% to 15% of them seen only once. A further study also used this sample, focusing on T cells expressing NK-cell markers. That work adds: A 5'RACE template switching approach incorporating UMIs was used to make TCR beta cDNA.

The starting material was CD8+ T cells sorted from PBMCs, obtained 11 to 12 days after vaccination. The receptor set was obtained from a man aged 45 to 65 who received an inactivated influenza vaccine.

The table lists this clonotype with a few counts. The rearrangement joins TRBV6-2 or TRBV6-3 to TRBJ2-1; 7 bases match TRBD1. V shed 0 bases, J shed 2 bases, and the junction held 16 bases outside the gene matches. Germline assignment: CDR1 MNHEY and CDR2 SVGEGT. The CDR3 runs 20 residues. The CDR3 nucleotides read TGTGCCAGCAGTTACTCGATTGGGCCAAGGGGGCAGGAGCCCTACAATGAGCAGTTCTTC. Its translation: CASSYSIGPRGQEPYNEQFF.

This clonotype occurred a few times. The chain is built from TRBV9 and TRBJ2-7; D ambiguous. V was cut by 3 bases and J by 0 bases, with 10 bases left in between. Germline CDR1 SGDLS, CDR2 YYNGEE. The CDR3 extends over 14 amino acids. The CDR3 DNA reads as TGTGCCAGCAGCGCGGGCTATAGCTCCTACGAGCAGTACTTC. Translated: CASSAGYSSYEQYF.

The chain is built from TRBV7-9 and TRBJ2-1; TRBD2 aligns across 8 bases. The trim removed 4 bases at V and 8 bases at J, leaving 7 bases unmatched. Germline loops: CDR1 SEHNR, CDR2 FQNEAQ (reference sequence). This CDR3 is 14 amino acids long. The CDR3 is CASSSRGGQDEQFF. In DNA, the CDR3 is TGTGCCAGCAGCTCACGGGGGGGCCAGGATGAGCAGTTCTTC.

V and J are TRBV5-1 and TRBJ1-1, with a weak D call TRBD1 (5 bases). CDR1 and CDR2 (germline): SGHRS, YFSETQ. The germline V and J ends were trimmed by 5 bases and 3 bases, with 11 bases remaining between them. This CDR3 contains 13 residues. CDR3 coding DNA: TGCGCCAGCAGGGCTGGGGGGGACACTGAAGCTTTCTTT. The encoded protein is CASRAGGDTEAFF.

The rearrangement joins TRBV29-1 to TRBJ2-7; 8 bases align to TRBD2. The J segment lost 2 bases and the V segment lost 3 bases, leaving 9 bases of the junction unmatched. The germline CDR1 and CDR2 sequences are SQVTM and ANQGSEA. The CDR3 totals 15 residues. CDR3 DNA: TGCAGCGTTGAGTTGGATACTAGCGGAGCCTACGAGCAGTACTTC. It codes for CSVELDTSGAYEQYF.